A single T cell receptor (beta chain) is shown here with its context. The data were taken from a study of blood T cell repertoires in COVID-19. Trimming cost V 6 bases and J 0 bases; bases outside gene matches: 4. The CDR3 runs to 15 residues. Germline assignment: CDR1 ENHRY and CDR2 SYGVKD. The authors' processing: Estimation of nucleated cell counts relied on the amplification of reference gene primers. Generated by immunoSEQ multiplex PCR, the TCRdb table keeps only in-frame clones and is missing some. The V and J calls and clone size were taken over from that table, and D and trimming were inferred from the DNA. Found here are around 90,000 clones, about nine tenths of them singletons; the top ten hold about 15%.

Sequencing input: peripheral blood. This chain links TRBV10-3 with TRBJ2-3; 9 bases fit TRBD1. This receptor was taken from a male donor with acute or convalescent COVID-19. The CDR3 nucleotides are TGTGCCATCAGGGGGACAGGGCAGAGCACAGATACGCAGTATTTT. Its protein is CAIRGTGQSTDTQYF.